The clone carrying this TCR beta chain was recorded a few times. The data stem from a study of OX40 agonist ivuxolimab in advanced cancers. Deletions cut 1 base from V and 8 bases from J, with 12 bases between. CDR3 length equals 14 residues. Germline V gene data show CDR1 as KGHSH and CDR2 as LQKENI. TCRdb's table, derived via immunoSEQ multiplex PCR, lists solely in-frame clones and lacks some. The sample lists about 53,000 clones; roughly three quarters were seen once. The chain uses TRBV18 and TRBJ2-1, with D tentatively TRBD2 (6 bases). The source was CD4+ or CD8+ T cells sorted from blood, collected in a trial of the OX40 agonist ivuxolimab. This TCR was recovered from an adult with an advanced solid tumor such as melanoma, head and neck, liver or kidney cancer. The chain's CDR3 is CASSPRLAFDEQFF. DNA for the CDR3: TGTGCCAGCTCACCACGTCTAGCGTTCGATGAGCAGTTCTTC.